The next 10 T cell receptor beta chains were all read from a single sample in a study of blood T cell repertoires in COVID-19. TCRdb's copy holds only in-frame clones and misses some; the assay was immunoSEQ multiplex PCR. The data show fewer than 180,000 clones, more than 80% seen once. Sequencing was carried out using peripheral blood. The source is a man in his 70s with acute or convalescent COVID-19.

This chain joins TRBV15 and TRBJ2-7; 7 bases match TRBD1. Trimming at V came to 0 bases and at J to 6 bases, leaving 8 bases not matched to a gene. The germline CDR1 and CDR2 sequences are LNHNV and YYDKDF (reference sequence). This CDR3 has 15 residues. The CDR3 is CATSRDMGRGFEQYF. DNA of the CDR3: TGTGCCACCAGCAGAGATATGGGCAGGGGGTTCGAGCAGTACTTC.

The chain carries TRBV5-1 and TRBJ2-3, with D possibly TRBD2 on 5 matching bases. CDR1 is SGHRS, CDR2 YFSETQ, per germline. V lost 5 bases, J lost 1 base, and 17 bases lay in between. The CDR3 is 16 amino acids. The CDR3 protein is CASSFGGLGGTDTQYF. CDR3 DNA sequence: TGCGCCAGCAGTTTCGGTGGACTCGGCGGCACAGATACGCAGTATTTT.

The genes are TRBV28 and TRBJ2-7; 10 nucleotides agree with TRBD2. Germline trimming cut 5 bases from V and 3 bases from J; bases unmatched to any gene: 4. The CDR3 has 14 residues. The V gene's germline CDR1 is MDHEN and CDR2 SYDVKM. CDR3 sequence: CASSAGLAVYEQYF. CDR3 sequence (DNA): TGTGCCAGCAGTGCAGGACTAGCGGTCTACGAGCAGTACTTC.

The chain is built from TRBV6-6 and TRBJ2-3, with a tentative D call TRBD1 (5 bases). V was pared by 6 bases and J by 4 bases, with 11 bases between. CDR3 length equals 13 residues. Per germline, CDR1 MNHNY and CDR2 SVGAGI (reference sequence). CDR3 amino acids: CASREDSPDTQYF. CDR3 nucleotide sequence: TGTGCCAGCAGAGAAGACAGCCCAGATACGCAGTATTTT.

CDR3 DNA sequence: TGCAGCGTTGAAGGCCAGGGGAGAAGAGAGACCCAGTACTTC. Translation gives CSVEGQGRRETQYF. J is TRBJ2-5 and V is TRBV29-1; D is perhaps TRBD1 (6 bases). The CDR3 length is 14 residues. The germline V gene has CDR1 SQVTM and CDR2 ANQGSEA. Trimming left V 1 base short and J 4 bases short, with 13 bases between.

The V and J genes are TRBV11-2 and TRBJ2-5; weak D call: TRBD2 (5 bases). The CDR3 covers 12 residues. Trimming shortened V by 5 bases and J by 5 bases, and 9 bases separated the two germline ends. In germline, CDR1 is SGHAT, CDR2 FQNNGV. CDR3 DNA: TGTGCCAGCAGCGTGGACTCCGAGACCCAGTACTTC. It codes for CASSVDSETQYF.

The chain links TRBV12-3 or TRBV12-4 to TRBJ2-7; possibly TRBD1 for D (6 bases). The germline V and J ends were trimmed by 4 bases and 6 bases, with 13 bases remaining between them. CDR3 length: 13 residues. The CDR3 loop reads CASSSKEGGEQYF. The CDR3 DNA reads TGTGCCAGCAGTTCAAAGGAAGGGGGCGAGCAGTACTTC.

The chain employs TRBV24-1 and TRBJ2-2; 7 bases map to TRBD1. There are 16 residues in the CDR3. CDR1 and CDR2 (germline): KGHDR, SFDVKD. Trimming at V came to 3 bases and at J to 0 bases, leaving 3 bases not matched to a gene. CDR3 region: CATSDRDSPNTGELFF. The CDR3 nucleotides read TGTGCCACCAGTGATCGGGACAGCCCGAACACCGGGGAGCTGTTTTTT.

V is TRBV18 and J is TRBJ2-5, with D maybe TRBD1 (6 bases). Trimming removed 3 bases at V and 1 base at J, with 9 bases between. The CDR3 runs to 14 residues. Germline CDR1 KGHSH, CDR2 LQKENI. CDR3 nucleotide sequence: TGTGCCAGCTCACCTAGGACAGCCCAAGAGACCCAGTACTTC. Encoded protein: CASSPRTAQETQYF.

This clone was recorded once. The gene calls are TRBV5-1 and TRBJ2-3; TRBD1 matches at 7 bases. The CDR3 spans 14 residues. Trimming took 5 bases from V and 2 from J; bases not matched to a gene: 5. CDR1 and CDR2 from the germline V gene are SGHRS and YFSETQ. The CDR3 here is CASSQDRNTDTQYF. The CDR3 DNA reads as TGCGCCAGCAGTCAGGACAGGAACACAGATACGCAGTATTTT.